This T cell receptor beta chain was recovered during a study of T cells in localized non-small cell lung cancer. Study conclusions and caveats: Adjacent lung tissue had a median 57 of the top 100 clones found in the tumor.

This clone was detected once. Its antigen is currently unknown. This table comes from immunoSEQ multiplex PCR, and its TCRdb copy is limited to in-frame clones, with some not included. The sample shows around 25,000 clones, more than 85% of them seen only once. Trimming left V 4 bases short and J 4 bases short, with 17 bases between. The CDR3 spans 16 residues. Per the germline V gene, CDR1 is SGHRS and CDR2 is YFSETQ. The V call is TRBV5-1, the J call TRBJ2-2; either TRBD1 or TRBD2 may fit D (5 bases each). The source is a man aged 40-75 years with stage III squamous cell lung carcinoma. Material: peripheral blood, obtained before any cancer treatment. CDR3 in amino acids: CASSLGTLGGTGELFF. CDR3 bases: TGCGCCAGCAGCCTCGGGACCCTCGGAGGCACCGGGGAGCTGTTTTTT. Full variable domain (rest looked up from reference TRBV5-1 and TRBJ2-2): KAGVTQTPRYLIKTRGQQVTLSCSPISGHRSVSWYQQTPGQGLQFLFEYFSETQRNKGNFPGRFSGRQFSNSRSEMNVSTLELGDSALYLCASSLGTLGGTGELFFGEGSRLTVL.